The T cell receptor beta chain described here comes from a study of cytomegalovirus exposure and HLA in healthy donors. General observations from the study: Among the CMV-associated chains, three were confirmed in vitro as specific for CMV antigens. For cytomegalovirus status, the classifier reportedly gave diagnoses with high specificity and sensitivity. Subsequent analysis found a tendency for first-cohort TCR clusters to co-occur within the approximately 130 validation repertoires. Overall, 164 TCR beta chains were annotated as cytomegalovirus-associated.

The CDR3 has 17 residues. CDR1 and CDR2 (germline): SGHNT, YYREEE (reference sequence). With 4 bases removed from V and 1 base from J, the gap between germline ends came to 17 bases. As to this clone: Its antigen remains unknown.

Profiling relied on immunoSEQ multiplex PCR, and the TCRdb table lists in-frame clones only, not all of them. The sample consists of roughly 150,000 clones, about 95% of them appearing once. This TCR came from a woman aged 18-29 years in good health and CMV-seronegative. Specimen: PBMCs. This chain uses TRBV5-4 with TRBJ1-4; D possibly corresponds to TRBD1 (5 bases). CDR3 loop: CASSRGGQVGTNEKLFF. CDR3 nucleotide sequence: TGTGCCAGCAGCAGGGGAGGGCAGGTCGGAACTAATGAAAAACTGTTTTTT.